One T cell receptor beta chain is described in this entry. Its matching antigen is unknown. The protocol was immunoSEQ multiplex PCR, while the TCRdb copy is restricted to in-frame clones and leaves out a portion. This sample has 80,000 or so clones; under 95% occur once, and the top ten carry roughly 4.8%. CDR1 and CDR2 from the germline V gene are SGHVS and FQNEAQ. This CDR3 comprises 16 residues. The V gene lost 6 bases and the J gene lost 0 bases, with 17 bases spanning the gap. The data are from a study of T cell responses to AZD1222 COVID-19 vaccine. The study's findings and limits: Reportedly, nearly half the spike-specific TCRs target unmutated variant regions. The sample set comprised mostly white British donors with more females, and clonal diversity was possibly underestimated.

The sample here was peripheral blood, taken on day 0 of MenACWY control vaccination. This TCR was recovered from an adult in good health. The chain recombines TRBV7-8 with TRBJ1-1; D is undetermined. CDR3 loop: CASRAGIRLMNTEAFF. The CDR3 DNA sequence: TGTGCCAGCAGGGCCGGGATAAGACTTATGAACACTGAAGCTTTCTTT.